The source of this TCR beta chain is a study of control samples from healthy donors and cancer patients. The protocol was immunoSEQ multiplex PCR, while the TCRdb copy is restricted to in-frame clones and leaves out a portion. The sample carries about 150,000 clones, 90% to 95% recorded once. The sample taken for sequencing was blood. The receptor's source is a man between 18 and 35 years old in good health.

This CDR3 reads CASSLGLLGEQYF. CDR3 coding DNA: TGTGCCAGCAGTTTGGGGCTCCTGGGGGAGCAGTACTTC. The chain has TRBV27 and TRBJ2-7; D is possibly TRBD1 (5 bases). The CDR3 is 13 amino acids. Germline V gene data show CDR1 as MNHEY and CDR2 as SMNVEV (reference sequence). With 3 bases removed from V and 7 bases from J, the gap between germline ends came to 13 bases.